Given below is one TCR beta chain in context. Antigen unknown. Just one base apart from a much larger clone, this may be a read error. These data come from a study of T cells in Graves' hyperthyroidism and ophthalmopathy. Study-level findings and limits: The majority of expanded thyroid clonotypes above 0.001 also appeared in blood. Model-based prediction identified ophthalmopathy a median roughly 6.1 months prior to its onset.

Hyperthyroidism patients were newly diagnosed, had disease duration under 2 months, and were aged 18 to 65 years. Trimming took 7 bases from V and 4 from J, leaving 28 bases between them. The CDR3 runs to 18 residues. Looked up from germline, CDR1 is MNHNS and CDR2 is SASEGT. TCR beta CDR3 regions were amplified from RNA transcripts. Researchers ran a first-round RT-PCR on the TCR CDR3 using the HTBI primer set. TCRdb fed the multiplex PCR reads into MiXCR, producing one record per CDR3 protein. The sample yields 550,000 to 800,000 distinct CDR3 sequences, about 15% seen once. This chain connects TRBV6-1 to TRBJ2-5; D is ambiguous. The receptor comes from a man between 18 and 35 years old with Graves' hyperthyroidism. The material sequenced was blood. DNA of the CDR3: TGTGCCAGCACTCCTTTAAAGATGGGCGTTTCGCGCTCAGAGACCCAGTACTTC. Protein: CASTPLKMGVSRSETQYF.